This record concerns one T cell receptor (beta chain) sequence. The entry originates in a study of blood T cell repertoires in COVID-19. Study-level background: Donors in the United States, Italy and Spain gave samples during acute or convalescent COVID-19. T cells, B-cell-depleted T cells, or PBMCs supplied cDNA or gDNA.

The table came from immunoSEQ multiplex PCR; TCRdb's copy has only in-frame clones and leaves some out. The sample lists 120,000 to 150,000 clones, roughly 80% seen once, with around 6.2% in the top ten. Membership in each cohort depended on participant-reported clinical history. The clonotype was recovered from a woman between 40 and 55 years old who had recovered from COVID-19. Sequenced material: PBMCs or T cells enriched from blood (not recorded which).

CDR3 loop: CASSPGTGGTGELFF. CDR3 DNA sequence: TGTGCCAGTAGCCCCGGGACAGGAGGGACCGGGGAGCTGTTTTTT. The J gene is TRBJ2-2, the V gene TRBV19; TRBD1 matches at 8 bases. The ends lost 6 bases at V and 5 bases at J; junction bases unmatched: 8. The CDR3 loop spans 15 amino acids. From germline, CDR1 is LNHDA and CDR2 SQIVND (reference sequence).